The rows below give T cell receptor beta chains drawn from one sample of a study of blood T cell repertoires in COVID-19. Some clones are missing from TCRdb's copy, which holds only in-frame ones; the method was immunoSEQ multiplex PCR. The sample yields about 240,000 clones, 86% seen once. The sample comprised peripheral blood. All receptors derive from a man aged 55 to 70 with acute or convalescent COVID-19. CDR3s include the opening cysteine and the closing phenylalanine or tryptophan. Each record gives: D gene, V gene, J gene, clone size, CDR3 DNA, CDR3 protein. A D gene is named only where the DNA matches it firmly. Clone sizes are given selectively: once, few, many, or a class where the clone is expanded.

d_call: .; v_call: TRBV6-6; j_call: TRBJ1-5; clone_size: .; cdr3_nt: TGTGCCAGCACTCCCCCTGGGGGGGGCCTTCAGCCCCAGCATTTT; cdr3_aa: CASTPPGGGLQPQHF
d_call: TRBD1; v_call: TRBV28; j_call: TRBJ1-3; clone_size: .; cdr3_nt: TGTGCCAGCAGGTTAGGACAGGGGAACGGAAACACCATATATTTT; cdr3_aa: CASRLGQGNGNTIYF
d_call: TRBD1; v_call: TRBV6-5; j_call: TRBJ2-7; clone_size: .; cdr3_nt: TGTGCCAGCACCCCGACAGGGGCCCACGAGCAGTACTTC; cdr3_aa: CASTPTGAHEQYF
d_call: .; v_call: TRBV28; j_call: TRBJ1-2; clone_size: .; cdr3_nt: TGTGCCAGCAGTTCCCCCCAGGGTAAAAGGGGCTACACCTTC; cdr3_aa: CASSSPQGKRGYTF
d_call: .; v_call: TRBV4-2; j_call: TRBJ1-5; clone_size: .; cdr3_nt: TGTGCCAGCAGCCAAGTGGCGGGGGCGGATCAGCCCCAGCATTTT; cdr3_aa: CASSQVAGADQPQHF
d_call: .; v_call: TRBV6-5; j_call: TRBJ2-7; clone_size: .; cdr3_nt: TGTGCCAGCGCGAAGGGCGGGACTCCGTACGAGCAGTACTTC; cdr3_aa: CASAKGGTPYEQYF
d_call: TRBD1; v_call: TRBV18; j_call: TRBJ1-6; clone_size: .; cdr3_nt: TGTGCCAGCTCACTGGACAGGGGACGGGCACCCCTCCACTTT; cdr3_aa: CASSLDRGRAPLHF
d_call: .; v_call: TRBV27; j_call: TRBJ1-1; clone_size: .; cdr3_nt: TGTGCCAGCAGTCCCAGGGGTTTAGTGGTGGGCACTGAAGCTTTCTTT; cdr3_aa: CASSPRGLVVGTEAFF
d_call: .; v_call: TRBV7-6; j_call: TRBJ2-7; clone_size: .; cdr3_nt: TGTGCCAGCAGCTTACGGGAGCGAAGTGGCGAGCAGTACTTC; cdr3_aa: CASSLRERSGEQYF
d_call: TRBD1; v_call: TRBV5-6; j_call: TRBJ2-1; clone_size: .; cdr3_nt: TGTGCCAGCAGCTTGGTCCGGACAGGCCGTACGAATGAGCAGTTCTTC; cdr3_aa: CASSLVRTGRTNEQFF
d_call: TRBD1; v_call: TRBV18; j_call: TRBJ1-1; clone_size: .; cdr3_nt: TGTGCCAGCTCACAGGGGGCGCGAACTGAAGCTTTCTTT; cdr3_aa: CASSQGARTEAFF
d_call: .; v_call: TRBV30; j_call: TRBJ1-5; clone_size: .; cdr3_nt: TGTGCCTGGAGCCTCGGGGTCAATCAGCCCCAGCATTTT; cdr3_aa: CAWSLGVNQPQHF
d_call: TRBD1; v_call: TRBV9; j_call: TRBJ1-4; clone_size: .; cdr3_nt: TGTGCCAGCAGTGGTACAGGGGGAAGGGGTGAAAAACTGTTTTTT; cdr3_aa: CASSGTGGRGEKLFF
d_call: .; v_call: TRBV30; j_call: TRBJ1-1; clone_size: .; cdr3_nt: TGTGCCTGGAATGGGCAGTCGAACACTGAAGCTTTCTTT; cdr3_aa: CAWNGQSNTEAFF
d_call: TRBD1; v_call: TRBV28; j_call: TRBJ1-2; clone_size: .; cdr3_nt: TGTGCCAGCAGTGGGACAGGGTTCTATGGCTACACCTTC; cdr3_aa: CASSGTGFYGYTF
d_call: TRBD1; v_call: TRBV12-3/TRBV12-4; j_call: TRBJ2-7; clone_size: .; cdr3_nt: TGTGCCAGCAGTCTTGACAGGGGCGAGCAGTACTTC; cdr3_aa: CASSLDRGEQYF
d_call: .; v_call: TRBV6-5; j_call: TRBJ2-1; clone_size: once; cdr3_nt: TGTGCCAGCAGTTACCCTTCCAGAGGGAAAAATGAGCAGTTCTTC; cdr3_aa: CASSYPSRGKNEQFF
d_call: .; v_call: TRBV27; j_call: TRBJ1-1; clone_size: .; cdr3_nt: TGTGCCAGCCGTCGGGGGGGCACTGAAGCTTTCTTT; cdr3_aa: CASRRGGTEAFF
d_call: TRBD1; v_call: TRBV9; j_call: TRBJ1-4; clone_size: .; cdr3_nt: TGTGCCAGCAGCTATGGGACAGGGGGGATTGAAAAACTGTTTTTT; cdr3_aa: CASSYGTGGIEKLFF
d_call: .; v_call: TRBV9; j_call: TRBJ2-2; clone_size: .; cdr3_nt: TGTGCCAGCAGCGTAGTGGGGGGAGCCGGGGAGCTGTTTTTT; cdr3_aa: CASSVVGGAGELFF
d_call: TRBD1; v_call: TRBV7-3; j_call: TRBJ1-1; clone_size: .; cdr3_nt: TGTGCCAGCAGCCCTATCTGGCTGGACAGGGTGGAGAACACTGAAGCTTTCTTT; cdr3_aa: CASSPIWLDRVENTEAFF
d_call: .; v_call: TRBV10-3; j_call: TRBJ2-1; clone_size: few; cdr3_nt: TGTGCCATCAGTGATGCGCGGGACAGGGTGACTAGCGGAGCCTACAATGAGCAGTTCTTC; cdr3_aa: CAISDARDRVTSGAYNEQFF
d_call: TRBD1; v_call: TRBV9; j_call: TRBJ1-2; clone_size: .; cdr3_nt: TGTGCCAGCAGCGGACAGGGGAATGGCTACACCTTC; cdr3_aa: CASSGQGNGYTF
d_call: .; v_call: TRBV30; j_call: TRBJ1-6; clone_size: .; cdr3_nt: TGTGCCTGGGACAACTATAATTCACCCCTCCACTTT; cdr3_aa: CAWDNYNSPLHF
d_call: TRBD2; v_call: TRBV5-6; j_call: TRBJ2-5; clone_size: .; cdr3_nt: TGTGCCAGCAGCGATGCTAGCGGGAGAGTAGAGACCCAGTACTTC; cdr3_aa: CASSDASGRVETQYF
d_call: TRBD1; v_call: TRBV30; j_call: TRBJ2-3; clone_size: once; cdr3_nt: TGTGCCTGGAGCGGACAGGGGCAGGCGGATACGCAGTATTTT; cdr3_aa: CAWSGQGQADTQYF
d_call: TRBD2; v_call: TRBV6-2/TRBV6-3; j_call: TRBJ2-1; clone_size: .; cdr3_nt: TGTGCCAGCAGTTACGGCCCAGCGGGGTATAACAATGAGCAGTTCTTC; cdr3_aa: CASSYGPAGYNNEQFF
d_call: .; v_call: TRBV5-1; j_call: TRBJ1-5; clone_size: .; cdr3_nt: TGCGCCAGCAGCCCGACAGGTCATAGCAATCAGCCCCAGCATTTT; cdr3_aa: CASSPTGHSNQPQHF
d_call: .; v_call: TRBV20-1; j_call: TRBJ1-5; clone_size: .; cdr3_nt: TGCAGTGCTAGTTCAAGACAGCCCAATCAGCCCCAGCATTTT; cdr3_aa: CSASSRQPNQPQHF
d_call: .; v_call: TRBV5-5; j_call: TRBJ2-5; clone_size: .; cdr3_nt: TGTGCCAGCAGCTTACCTTTGACTAGTATGGAGACCCAGTACTTC; cdr3_aa: CASSLPLTSMETQYF
d_call: TRBD2; v_call: TRBV4-3; j_call: TRBJ2-2; clone_size: .; cdr3_nt: TGCGCCAGCAGCGCCGGGCTAGCGGGAGCTCCGGGGGACGGGGAGCTGTTTTTT; cdr3_aa: CASSAGLAGAPGDGELFF
d_call: .; v_call: TRBV5-4; j_call: TRBJ2-7; clone_size: .; cdr3_nt: TGTGCCAGCAGCTTGGCCCCGCGCGCTAACTACGAGCAGTACTTC; cdr3_aa: CASSLAPRANYEQYF
d_call: .; v_call: TRBV18; j_call: TRBJ2-5; clone_size: .; cdr3_nt: TGTGCCAGCTCAAGACAAGTCCAAGAGACCCAGTACTTC; cdr3_aa: CASSRQVQETQYF
d_call: .; v_call: TRBV28; j_call: TRBJ1-2; clone_size: once; cdr3_nt: TGTGCCAGCAGTAACGGGAACTATGGCTACACCTTC; cdr3_aa: CASSNGNYGYTF
d_call: TRBD1; v_call: TRBV11-3; j_call: TRBJ2-7; clone_size: .; cdr3_nt: TGTGCCAGCAGCCCTTCCGGGACAGGGGGTTCCGAGCAGTACTTC; cdr3_aa: CASSPSGTGGSEQYF
d_call: .; v_call: TRBV7-2; j_call: TRBJ1-3; clone_size: .; cdr3_nt: TGTGCCAGCAGCTTAAACAAGGGGCCATCCCTAATATATTTT; cdr3_aa: CASSLNKGPSLIYF
d_call: .; v_call: TRBV11-2; j_call: TRBJ1-2; clone_size: .; cdr3_nt: TGTGCCAGCAGCCCAAACAGCGGCGGCTATGGCTACACCTTC; cdr3_aa: CASSPNSGGYGYTF
d_call: .; v_call: TRBV7-9; j_call: TRBJ1-2; clone_size: .; cdr3_nt: TGTGCCAGCAGCTTAGATCTGGGGGCCGCTAACTATGGCTACACCTTC; cdr3_aa: CASSLDLGAANYGYTF
d_call: .; v_call: TRBV2; j_call: TRBJ1-2; clone_size: .; cdr3_nt: TGTGCCAGCAGTCAGAGGACAAACTATGGCTACACCTTC; cdr3_aa: CASSQRTNYGYTF
d_call: .; v_call: TRBV4-2; j_call: TRBJ1-3; clone_size: .; cdr3_nt: TGTGCCAGCAGCCAAGGGCTGCGGGGCCGAACAGGAAACACCATATATTTT; cdr3_aa: CASSQGLRGRTGNTIYF